The clone carrying this T cell receptor (beta chain) was counted ten times or more. TCRdb analysed the RT-PCR reads with MiXCR anew, one entry per CDR3 protein. The sample has under 550,000 distinct CDR3 sequences, 6% to 9% seen once. The CDR3 is 14 residues long. Trimming removed 6 bases from V and 1 base from J; junction bases left unmatched: 7. The germline V gene encodes CDR1 DFQATT and CDR2 SNEGSKA (reference sequence). This sample was taken from a study of response to subunit inactivated influenza vaccine. The sequenced sample was PBMCs from blood, obtained around 2 years after vaccination. The sequence derives from a man aged 45-69 years who received an inactivated influenza vaccine. This sequence joins TRBV20-1 and TRBJ2-7; 9 bases agree with TRBD1. CDR3 loop: CSAKDRGHSYEQYF. The CDR3 DNA sequence: TGCAGTGCCAAGGACAGGGGTCATTCCTACGAGCAGTACTTC.